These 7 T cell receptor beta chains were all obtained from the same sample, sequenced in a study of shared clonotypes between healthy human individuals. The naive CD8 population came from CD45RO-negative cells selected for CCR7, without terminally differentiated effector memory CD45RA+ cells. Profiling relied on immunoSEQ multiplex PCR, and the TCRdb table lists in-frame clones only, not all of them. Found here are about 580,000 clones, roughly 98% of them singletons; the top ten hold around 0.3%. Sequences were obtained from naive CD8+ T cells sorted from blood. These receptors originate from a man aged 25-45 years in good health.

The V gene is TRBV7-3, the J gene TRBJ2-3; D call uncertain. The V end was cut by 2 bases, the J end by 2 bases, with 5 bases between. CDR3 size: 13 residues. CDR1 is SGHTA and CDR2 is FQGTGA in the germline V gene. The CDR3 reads CASSLANTDTQYF. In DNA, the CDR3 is TGTGCCAGCAGCTTAGCTAACACAGATACGCAGTATTTT.

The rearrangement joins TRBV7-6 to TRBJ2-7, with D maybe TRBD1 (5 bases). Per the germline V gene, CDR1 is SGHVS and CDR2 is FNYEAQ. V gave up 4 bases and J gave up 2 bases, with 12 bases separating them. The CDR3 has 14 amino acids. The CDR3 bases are TGTGCCAGCAGCTCAGAAGGGGATACCTACGAGCAGTACTTC. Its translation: CASSSEGDTYEQYF.

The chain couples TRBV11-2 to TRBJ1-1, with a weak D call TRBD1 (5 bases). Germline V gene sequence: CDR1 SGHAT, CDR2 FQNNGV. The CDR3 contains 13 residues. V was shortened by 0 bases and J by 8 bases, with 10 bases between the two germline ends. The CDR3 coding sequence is TGTGCCAGCAGCTTAGATTGGGGCAGGGAAGCTTTCTTT. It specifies CASSLDWGREAFF.

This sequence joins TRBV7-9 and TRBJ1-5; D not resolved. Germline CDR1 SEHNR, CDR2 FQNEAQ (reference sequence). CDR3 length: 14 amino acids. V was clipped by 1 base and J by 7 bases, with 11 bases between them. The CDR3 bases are TGTGCCAGCAGCTTAGAGCCAGGTCTCCAGCCCCAGCATTTT. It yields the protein CASSLEPGLQPQHF.

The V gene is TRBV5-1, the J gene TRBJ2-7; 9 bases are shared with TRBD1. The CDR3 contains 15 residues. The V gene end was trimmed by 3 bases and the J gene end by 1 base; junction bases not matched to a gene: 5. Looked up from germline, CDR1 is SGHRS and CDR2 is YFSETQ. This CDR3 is CASSSTGGWSYEQYF. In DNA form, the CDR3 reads TGCGCCAGCAGCTCAACAGGGGGCTGGTCCTACGAGCAGTACTTC.

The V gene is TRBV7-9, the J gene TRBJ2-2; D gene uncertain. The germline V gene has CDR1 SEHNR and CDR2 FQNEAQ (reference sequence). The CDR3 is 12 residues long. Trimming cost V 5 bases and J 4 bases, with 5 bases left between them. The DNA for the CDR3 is TGTGCCAGCAGCGCTAGCACCGGGGAGCTGTTTTTT. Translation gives CASSASTGELFF.

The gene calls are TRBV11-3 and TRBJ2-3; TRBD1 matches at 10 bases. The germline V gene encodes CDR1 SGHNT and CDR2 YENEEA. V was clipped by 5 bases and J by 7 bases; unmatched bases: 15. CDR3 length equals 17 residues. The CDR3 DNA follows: TGTGCCAGCAGCACAACTTCAACCGGACAGGGGGTCAATACGCAGTATTTT. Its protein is CASSTTSTGQGVNTQYF. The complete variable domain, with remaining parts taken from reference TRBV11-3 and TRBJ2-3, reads EAGVVQSPRYKIIEKKQPVAFWCNPISGHNTLYWYLQNLGQGPELLIRYENEEAVDDSQLPKDRFSAERLKGVDSTLKIQPAELGDSAVYLCASSTTSTGQGVNTQYFGPGTRLTVL.